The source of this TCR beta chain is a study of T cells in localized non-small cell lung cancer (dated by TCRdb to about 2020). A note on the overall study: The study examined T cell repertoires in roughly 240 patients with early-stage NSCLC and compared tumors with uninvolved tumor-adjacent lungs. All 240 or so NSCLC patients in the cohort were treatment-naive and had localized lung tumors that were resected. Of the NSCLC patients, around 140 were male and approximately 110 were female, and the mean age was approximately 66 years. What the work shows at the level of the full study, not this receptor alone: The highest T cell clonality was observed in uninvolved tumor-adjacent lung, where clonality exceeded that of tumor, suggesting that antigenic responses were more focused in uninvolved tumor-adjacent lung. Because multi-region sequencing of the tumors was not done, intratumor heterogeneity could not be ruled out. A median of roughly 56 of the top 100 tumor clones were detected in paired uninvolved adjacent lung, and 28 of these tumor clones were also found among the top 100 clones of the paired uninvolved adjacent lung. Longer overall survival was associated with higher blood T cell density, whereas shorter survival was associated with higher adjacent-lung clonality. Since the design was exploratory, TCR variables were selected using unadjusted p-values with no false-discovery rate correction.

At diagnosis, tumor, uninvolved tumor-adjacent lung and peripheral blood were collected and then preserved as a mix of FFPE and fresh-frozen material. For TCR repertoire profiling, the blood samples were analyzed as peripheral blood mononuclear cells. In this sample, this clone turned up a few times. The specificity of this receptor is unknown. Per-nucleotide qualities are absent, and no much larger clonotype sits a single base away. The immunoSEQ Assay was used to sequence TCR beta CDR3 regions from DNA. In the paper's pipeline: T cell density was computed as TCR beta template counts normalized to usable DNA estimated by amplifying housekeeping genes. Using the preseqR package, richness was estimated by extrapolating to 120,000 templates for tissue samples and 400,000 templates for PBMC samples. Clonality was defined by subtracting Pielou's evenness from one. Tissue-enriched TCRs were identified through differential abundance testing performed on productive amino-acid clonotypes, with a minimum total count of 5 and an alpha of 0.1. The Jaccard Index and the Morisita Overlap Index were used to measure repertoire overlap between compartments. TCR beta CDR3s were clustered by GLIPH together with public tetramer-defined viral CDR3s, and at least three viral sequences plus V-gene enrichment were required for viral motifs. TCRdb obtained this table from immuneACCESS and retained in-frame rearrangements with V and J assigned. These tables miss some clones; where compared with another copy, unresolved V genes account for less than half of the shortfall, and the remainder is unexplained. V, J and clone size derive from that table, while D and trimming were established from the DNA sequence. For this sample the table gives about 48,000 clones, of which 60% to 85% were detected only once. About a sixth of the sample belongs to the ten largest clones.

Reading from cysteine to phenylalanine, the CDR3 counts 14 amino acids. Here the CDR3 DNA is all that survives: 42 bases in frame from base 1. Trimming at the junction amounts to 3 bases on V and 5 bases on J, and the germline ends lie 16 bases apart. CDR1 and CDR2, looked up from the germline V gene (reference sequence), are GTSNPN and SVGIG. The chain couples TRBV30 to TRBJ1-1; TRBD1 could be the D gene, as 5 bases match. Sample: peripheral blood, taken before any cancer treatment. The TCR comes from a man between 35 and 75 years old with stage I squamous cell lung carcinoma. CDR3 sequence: CAWREWGPGTEAFF. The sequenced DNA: TGTGCCTGGAGGGAATGGGGCCCGGGGACTGAAGCTTTCTTT.